These 17 T cell receptor beta chains originate from one sample sequenced in a study of monozygotic twins with inflammatory bowel disease. For each CDR3 protein, TCRdb gives one entry from its re-call of the 5' RACE reads, without DNA. Here the sample table reports around 210,000 distinct CDR3 sequences. Sequences were obtained from blood. These TCRs come from a human donor with ulcerative colitis or Crohn's disease, or a healthy co-twin of an affected twin (not recorded which).

The CDR3 reads CASKAAGLAGGYEQYF. V and J are TRBV18 and TRBJ2-7; TCRdb returns TRBD2, unconfirmable since there is no DNA. The V gene's germline CDR1 is KGHSH and CDR2 LQKENI. This CDR3 has 16 residues.

This chain connects TRBV11-2 to TRBJ1-1; there is no DNA to check the TCRdb D call of TRBD1. The CDR3 is 14 residues long. Germline V gives CDR1 SGHAT, CDR2 FQNNGV. CDR3 protein: CASSPRTYGTEAFF.

The CDR3 is CATSYGQGGNTIYF. The J gene is TRBJ1-3, the V gene TRBV15; TCRdb's D gene call, TRBD1, goes unchecked for lack of DNA. There are 14 residues in the CDR3. Germline CDR1 and CDR2: LNHNV and YYDKDF (reference sequence).

The V and J genes are TRBV4-1 and TRBJ1-6; the D call from TCRdb, TRBD1, cannot be confirmed without DNA. The V gene's germline CDR1 is MGHRA and CDR2 YSYEKL. The CDR3 is made up of 17 amino acids. The chain's CDR3 is CASSQDLRTGNNSPLHF.

This chain joins TRBV30 and TRBJ1-1. The CDR3 loop spans 13 amino acids. The germline V gene has CDR1 GTSNPN and CDR2 SVGIG (reference sequence). The CDR3 protein is CAWRRHPNTEAFF.

The CDR3 is CASSLGMDYGYTF. This chain joins TRBV7-6 and TRBJ1-2. Germline CDR1 is SGHVS and CDR2 is FNYEAQ. CDR3 size: 13 residues.

The CDR3 is CASHRGAGGSLDEQFF. The genes are TRBV5-1 and TRBJ2-1; TCRdb proposes TRBD2, but this gene call is untestable without DNA. Germline assignment: CDR1 SGHRS and CDR2 YFSETQ. The CDR3 spans 16 residues.

The CDR3 sequence is CASSQDIQTGDTEAFF. The V gene is TRBV14, the J gene TRBJ1-1; TCRdb outputs TRBD1, but without DNA this stays unchecked. The CDR3 covers 16 residues. Germline-derived CDR1 and CDR2 are SGHDN and FVKESK.

The chain links TRBV29-1 to TRBJ1-2; the TCRdb D gene call, TRBD1, has no DNA to confirm it. The CDR3 extends over 11 amino acids. The germline gives CDR1 SQVTM, CDR2 ANQGSEA. This chain's CDR3 is CSGFTRYGYTF. The complete variable domain, with remaining parts taken from reference TRBV29-1 and TRBJ1-2, reads SAVISQKPSRDICQRGTSLTIQCQVDSQVTMMFWYRQQPGQSLTLIATANQGSEATYESGFVIDKFPISRPNLTFSTLTVSNMSPEDSSIYLCSGFTRYGYTFGSGTRLTVV.

The chain joins TRBV15 to TRBJ2-3; the D call of TRBD1 rests on TCRdb alone, since no DNA is present to check it. Germline-derived CDR1 and CDR2 are LNHNV and YYDKDF (reference sequence). The CDR3 spans 13 residues. The CDR3 reads CATSPDSSDTQYF.

The chain links TRBV28 to TRBJ2-7; there is no DNA to check the TCRdb D call of TRBD2. CDR3 size: 15 residues. The V gene's germline CDR1 is MDHEN and CDR2 SYDVKM. CDR3 protein: CASSEGSGVSYEQYF.

The chain carries TRBV6-5 and TRBJ2-7; with no DNA, the TCRdb D assignment of TRBD1 cannot be verified. The germline gives CDR1 MNHEY, CDR2 SVGAGI. The CDR3 runs to 14 residues. CDR3 protein: CASSYPGRDYEQYF.

The chain combines TRBV7-8 with TRBJ2-7; TCRdb lists TRBD1, though no DNA is available to test this call. The CDR3 contains 13 residues. Looked up from germline, CDR1 is SGHVS and CDR2 is FQNEAQ. The CDR3 reads CASTLGGPDEQYF.

The chain links TRBV27 to TRBJ2-7; TCRdb names TRBD1, which stays unverified in the absence of DNA. The germline V gene encodes CDR1 MNHEY and CDR2 SMNVEV (reference sequence). The CDR3 spans 13 residues. CDR3 protein: CASGRQESYEQYF.

V and J are TRBV12-3 or TRBV12-4 and TRBJ2-1; TCRdb designates TRBD1, a call that cannot be tested without DNA. The length of the CDR3 is 15 residues. The CDR3 reads CASSRQGGSYNEQFF.

The chain couples TRBV6-6 to TRBJ1-1; no DNA is available, so the TRBD1 call from TCRdb remains unchecked. Germline V gene data show CDR1 as MNHNY and CDR2 as SVGAGI (reference sequence). CDR3 length equals 14 residues. The chain's CDR3 is CASSPGTVNTEAFF.

This chain joins TRBV4-1 and TRBJ2-3. Germline CDR1 MGHRA, CDR2 YSYEKL. The length of the CDR3 is 16 residues. The CDR3 sequence is CASSQDAWSGTDTQYF.